This is a list of T cell receptor beta chains from one sample in a study of shared clonotypes between healthy human individuals. Generated by immunoSEQ multiplex PCR, the TCRdb table keeps only in-frame clones and is missing some. The data show roughly 2.5 million clones, approximately 94% seen once. Sample: naive CD4+ T cells sorted from blood. These receptors were collected from a man between 18 and 35 years old in good health. The CDR3 runs from the conserved cysteine through the conserved F or W. The D gene is left open where the match is weak.

d_call cdr3_length v_call cdr3_aa
- 14 TRBV7-2 CASSLEAYTGELFF
- 13 TRBV7-9 CASSLTSIETQYF
- 12 TRBV7-2 CASSLTPDTQYF
- 17 TRBV4-3 CASSQEGLAPNTGELFF
- 15 TRBV9 CASSVEDRRVNGYTF
TRBD2 17 TRBV7-9 CASSPPGLAGSTDTQYF
- 15 TRBV5-1 CASSLGTLSNQPQHF
- 12 TRBV7-6 CASSSLSDTQYF
- 15 TRBV6-5 CASSYSISDGAPLHF
- 14 TRBV4-3 CASSQDLIGGELFF
- 14 TRBV7-9 CASSLDGVYRWQFF
- 15 TRBV7-8 CATVPGGKSNYGYTF
TRBD1 15 TRBV12-5 CASGTDRGGNEKLFF
- 16 TRBV6-6 CASSYVAGRRSGEAFF
TRBD1 18 TRBV11-2 CASSSSGTGGYGANVLTF
- 14 TRBV9 CASSVSGSTDTQYF
TRBD1 15 TRBV7-9 CASSPRQGMNTEAFF
TRBD1 15 TRBV7-2 CASSLAQGAYNEQFF
TRBD2 18 TRBV7-9 CASSSRGLAGKNTGELFF
TRBD1 14 TRBV30 CATSSKGAGETQYF
TRBD1 15 TRBV7-3 CASSLTGQVNTEAFF
TRBD1 17 TRBV6-1 CASSATGSISSGNTIYF
- 13 TRBV11-2 CASSLARGSGYTF
- 17 TRBV4-2 CASSQGAPADRKHGYTF
- 15 TRBV9 CASSVDPGHTYGYTF
TRBD1 16 TRBV10-3 CAIRDRESLSTDTQYF
TRBD1 15 TRBV7-9 CASSARQGLNTEAFF
TRBD1 13 TRBV2 CASRLTGLPEAFF
- 13 TRBV11-2 CASSLGQTYEQYF
- 16 TRBV7-8 CASSSLRQVQTPEQYF
TRBD1 14 TRBV27 CASSLAGGDEKLFF